The 14 T cell receptor beta chains below were found in one sample sequenced in a study of blood T cell repertoires in COVID-19. Using immunoSEQ multiplex PCR, the repertoire was profiled, and TCRdb retains in-frame clones only, with some absent. The table lists around 250,000 clones, roughly 90% of them singletons. Specimen: peripheral blood. The receptors come from a woman between 40 and 50 years old who had recovered from COVID-19.

The gene calls are TRBV5-1 and TRBJ1-2; 8 bases agree with TRBD1. The CDR3 has 16 amino acids. Losses at the gene ends were 2 bases for V and 2 bases for J; bases not matched to a gene: 8. Germline V gene lookup returns CDR1 SGHRS and CDR2 YFSETQ. CDR3 nucleotide sequence: TGCGCCAGCAGCTTTGCGGCAGGGGGCGAGAACTATGGCTACACCTTC. It specifies CASSFAAGGENYGYTF.

The J gene is TRBJ2-3, the V gene TRBV24-1; D gene uncertain. V dropped 4 bases and J dropped 5 bases, with 9 bases sitting between them. The CDR3 loop spans 13 amino acids. Per the germline V gene, CDR1 is KGHDR and CDR2 is SFDVKD. The CDR3 bases are TGTGCCACCAGTGACGCCTGGAGAGATACGCAGTATTTT. It is translated as CATSDAWRDTQYF.

This chain uses TRBV5-4 with TRBJ1-2, with TRBD1 as a possible D gene (6 bases). Germline CDR1 reads SGHNT; CDR2 reads YYREEE (reference sequence). The CDR3 runs 14 residues. V lost 1 base and J lost 4, with 11 bases in between. The CDR3 here is CASSLPQDSYGYTF. The CDR3, as DNA: TGTGCCAGCAGCTTGCCGCAGGACAGCTATGGCTACACCTTC.

This clone has only one observation. The V gene is TRBV5-1, the J gene TRBJ2-7, with 8 bases fitting TRBD1. Germline V gene sequence: CDR1 SGHRS, CDR2 YFSETQ. V was pared by 4 bases and J by 4 bases, with 7 bases of the junction left unmatched. The CDR3 contains 14 residues. DNA for the CDR3: TGCGCCAGCAGCCAAGGACAGGGTATTTACGAGCAGTACTTC. Translated, it gives CASSQGQGIYEQYF.

This chain connects TRBV19 to TRBJ2-3; 9 bases are a match to TRBD2. The CDR3 length is 15 residues. Unmatched junction bases numbered 10, after V lost 6 bases and J lost 6 bases. Per the germline V gene, CDR1 is LNHDA and CDR2 is SQIVND (reference sequence). The CDR3 protein is CASRLLAGAEDTQYF. The DNA of the CDR3 is TGTGCCAGTAGACTTTTAGCGGGAGCAGAGGATACGCAGTATTTT.

The chain joins TRBV7-3 to TRBJ2-1, with 9 bases identical to TRBD2. The length of the CDR3 is 15 residues. V was pared by 2 bases and J by 5 bases, with 4 bases of the junction left unmatched. In germline, CDR1 is SGHTA, CDR2 FQGTGA. Written as DNA, the CDR3 is TGTGCCAGCAGCTTATCTAGCGGGACGAACAATGAGCAGTTCTTC. Its translation is CASSLSSGTNNEQFF.

The gene calls are TRBV3-1 (or the pseudogene TRBV3-2) and TRBJ2-1; TRBD2 agrees at 10 bases. The CDR3 is made up of 17 amino acids. The V gene's germline CDR1 is LGHDT and CDR2 YNNKEL (reference sequence). V shed 2 bases, J shed 3 bases, and the junction held 7 bases outside the gene matches. The CDR3: CASSQTLSGRFYNEQFF. Here the CDR3 DNA reads TGTGCCAGCAGCCAAACCCTTAGCGGGAGGTTCTACAATGAGCAGTTCTTC.

The V gene is TRBV9, the J gene TRBJ2-3, with 10 positions matching TRBD2. The CDR3 consists of 15 residues. From germline, CDR1 is SGDLS and CDR2 YYNGEE. The V and J ends lost 3 bases and 5 bases, in that order; junction bases with no gene match: 6. The CDR3 DNA reads TGTGCCAGCAGCGCCATAAGACTAGCGGGAGATACGCAGTATTTT. This encodes CASSAIRLAGDTQYF.

This sequence joins TRBV12-2 and TRBJ2-6; no check of the table's D call, TRBD1, against the DNA was made. TRBV12-2 is a known pseudogene. The CDR3 extends over 22 amino acids. In DNA form, the CDR3 reads TGTGCAAGTCGCTCATCCTTGCCGGGACAGGGAATGTGGTCCTCTGGGGCCAACGTCCTGACTTTC. Encoded protein: CASRSSLPGQGMWSSGANVLTF.

V usage is TRBV6-1 and J usage is TRBJ2-5, with a possible D match to TRBD2 (5 bases). Germline CDR1 reads MNHNS; CDR2 reads SASEGT. The V and J ends lost 1 base and 5 bases respectively, with 11 bases between them. This CDR3 is 14 amino acids long. The CDR3 reads CASSEVPGLETQYF. As DNA, the CDR3 is TGTGCCAGCAGTGAAGTTCCGGGGTTGGAGACCCAGTACTTC.

Points on this clone: At one of its ends the junction is not consistent with the germline gene, which may arise from a read error. The chain joins TRBV18 to TRBJ2-3; D is possibly TRBD1 (8 bases). CDR3 length: 15 amino acids. CDR1 is KGHSH and CDR2 is LQKENI in the germline V gene. CDR3 nucleotides: TGTGCCAGCTCACCGGGCGGGAGAGGGACAGGTACGCAGTATTTT. As protein: CASSPGGRGTGTQYF.

This clone is a singleton in its sample. This rearrangement joins TRBV27 to TRBJ2-3, with D possibly matching TRBD2 (6 bases). From germline, CDR1 is MNHEY and CDR2 SMNVEV (reference sequence). The CDR3 sequence is 13 residues long. Deletions cut 2 bases from V and 5 bases from J, with 8 bases between. CDR3 sequence (DNA): TGTGCCAGCAGTTTAGTTAGCGGAGATACGCAGTATTTT. Translation: CASSLVSGDTQYF.

The chain carries TRBV5-1 and TRBJ1-1; D remains unclear. Between the trimmed V and J ends, which lost 2 bases and 4 bases, there was a span of 9 bases. Germline CDR1 SGHRS, CDR2 YFSETQ. The CDR3 has 13 amino acids. The CDR3 loop is CASSLLGVTEAFF. Written as DNA, the CDR3 is TGCGCCAGCAGCTTACTGGGAGTCACTGAAGCTTTCTTT.

This chain connects TRBV24-1 to TRBJ2-1; TRBD2 is a possible D gene (6 bases). Germline CDR1 and CDR2: KGHDR and SFDVKD. The CDR3 spans 14 residues. Trimming cost V 9 bases and J 5 bases, with 16 bases left between them. The CDR3 nucleotides read TGTGCCACCCATAGCGGCCCCCTAAACAATGAGCAGTTCTTC. This translates into CATHSGPLNNEQFF.